One sample yielded the 11 T cell receptor beta chains listed below, sequenced in a study of blood T cell repertoires in COVID-19. Produced via immunoSEQ multiplex PCR; TCRdb's table is partial and in-frame only. This sample yields about 73,000 clones, of which 89% are seen a single time; approximately 8.9% belongs to the top ten. The sample consisted of peripheral blood. These receptors came from a man at least 80 years old with acute or convalescent COVID-19.

This clone was detected only a few times. The V gene is TRBV12-1, the J gene TRBJ1-2; the table's D call, TRBD1, was not checked against the DNA. TRBV12-1 is designated a pseudogene. CDR3 length equals 17 residues. In DNA, the CDR3 is TGTGCCAGCAGCTCCGTATTTCAGAGCGGGACAGGGCATGGCTACACCTTC. Protein sequence: CASSSVFQSGTGHGYTF.

V gene TRBV5-6 combines with J gene TRBJ1-2; D possibly corresponds to TRBD1 (6 bases). The V gene's germline CDR1 is SGHDT and CDR2 YYEEEE. The ends were cut back, 2 bases at V and 2 bases at J, with 13 bases in the middle. This CDR3 contains 15 residues. CDR3 DNA sequence: TGTGCCAGCAGCTTCCGACAGGAGCTAAACTATGGCTACACCTTC. Amino acids: CASSFRQELNYGYTF.

This chain uses TRBV3-1 (or the pseudogene TRBV3-2) with TRBJ2-7; D is possibly TRBD1 (6 bases). The germline V gene has CDR1 LGHDT and CDR2 YNNKEL (reference sequence). The CDR3 is 16 residues long. Trimming shortened V by 1 base and J by 2 bases, and 15 bases separated the two germline ends. Written as DNA, the CDR3 is TGTGCCAGCAGCCAAGGGGGGACACGGCCAACCTACGAGCAGTACTTC. Translating gives CASSQGGTRPTYEQYF.

This chain uses TRBV5-4 with TRBJ1-2; 8 bases are a match to TRBD1. V lost 5 bases, J lost 2 bases, and 8 bases stayed unmatched. This CDR3 has 15 amino acids. Germline lookup yields CDR1 SGHNT and CDR2 YYREEE (reference sequence). As DNA, the CDR3 is TGTGCCAGCAGAAACGACAGGGGCCGAAACTATGGCTACACCTTC. The encoded protein is CASRNDRGRNYGYTF.

The genes are TRBV5-1 and TRBJ1-5, with 11 bases fitting TRBD1. V trimming: 0 bases; J trimming: 4 bases; junction bases outside the gene matches: 0. The CDR3 consists of 15 residues. Per the germline V gene, CDR1 is SGHRS and CDR2 is YFSETQ. The CDR3 coding sequence is TGCGCCAGCAGCTTGGGGGACAGGGGGAATCAGCCCCAGCATTTT. Its translation is CASSLGDRGNQPQHF.

The genes are TRBV20-1 and TRBJ1-1; no definite D call. Trimming took 5 bases from V and 11 from J, leaving 15 bases between them. CDR3 length: 11 amino acids. The V gene's germline CDR1 is DFQATT and CDR2 SNEGSKA (reference sequence). The CDR3 nucleotides are TGCAGTGCTCAAGTTCCCCGAGGGGCTTTCTTT. Encoded protein: CSAQVPRGAFF.

This clone appeared a single time. V usage is TRBV4-2 and J usage is TRBJ1-1; D ambiguous. The CDR3 runs to 17 residues. Germline CDR1 LGHNA, CDR2 YNFKEQ. V was trimmed by 2 bases and J by 1 base, leaving 17 bases between them. The CDR3 DNA reads TGTGCCAGCAGCCAAAATTTCAGGCCTACACGGAACACTGAAGCTTTCTTT. It is translated as CASSQNFRPTRNTEAFF.

V is TRBV2 and J is TRBJ2-3, with 11 bases identical to TRBD1. V dropped 7 bases and J dropped 4; count of bases not matched to a gene: 4. This CDR3 has 14 amino acids. Germline V gene sequence: CDR1 SNHLY, CDR2 FYNNEI. CDR3 coding DNA: TGTGCCAGCAAACGGACAGGGGGCTCAGATACGCAGTATTTT. Amino acid sequence: CASKRTGGSDTQYF.

CDR3 coding DNA: TGTGCCAGCAGTGAAGAGGACTGGAGAAGCAGGGGGCTACGGGCTAATGAAAAACTGTTTTTT. This translates into CASSEEDWRSRGLRANEKLFF. The chain recombines TRBV6-1 with TRBJ1-4, with 8 bases aligning to TRBD1. The CDR3 is 21 amino acids. CDR1 and CDR2 from the germline V gene are MNHNS and SASEGT. V dropped 1 base and J dropped 3; count of bases not matched to a gene: 19.

The genes are TRBV7-2 and TRBJ1-1, with D unresolved. The CDR3 spans 13 residues. Trimming took off 1 base at V and 8 bases at J, with 11 bases between the two ends. Looked up from germline, CDR1 is SGHTA and CDR2 is FQGNSA. CDR3: CASSLGFPGEAFF. The CDR3, as DNA: TGTGCCAGCAGCTTAGGGTTCCCCGGGGAAGCTTTCTTT.

The rearrangement uses TRBV5-4 and TRBJ2-5; no reliable D call. CDR3 length equals 12 residues. Trimming took off 1 base at V and 2 bases at J, with 3 bases between the two ends. CDR1 is SGHNT, CDR2 YYREEE, per germline (reference sequence). This CDR3 is CASSLSQETQYF. CDR3 in DNA: TGTGCCAGCAGCTTGTCGCAAGAGACCCAGTACTTC. Drawing the rest from reference TRBV5-4 and TRBJ2-5, the complete variable domain is ETGVTQSPTHLIKTRGQQVTLRCSSQSGHNTVSWYQQALGQGPQFIFQYYREEENGRGNFPPRFSGLQFPNYSSELNVNALELDDSALYLCASSLSQETQYFGPGTRLLVL.